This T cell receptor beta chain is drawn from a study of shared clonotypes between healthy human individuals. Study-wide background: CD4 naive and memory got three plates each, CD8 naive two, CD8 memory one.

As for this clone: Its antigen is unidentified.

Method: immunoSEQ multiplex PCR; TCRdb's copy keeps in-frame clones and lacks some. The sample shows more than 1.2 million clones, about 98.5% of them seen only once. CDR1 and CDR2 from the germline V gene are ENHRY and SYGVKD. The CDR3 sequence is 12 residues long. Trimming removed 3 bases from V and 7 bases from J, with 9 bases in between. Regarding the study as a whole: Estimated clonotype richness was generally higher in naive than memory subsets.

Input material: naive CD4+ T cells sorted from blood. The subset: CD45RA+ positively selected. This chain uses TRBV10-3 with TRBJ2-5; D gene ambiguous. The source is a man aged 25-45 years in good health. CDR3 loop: CAISDQTPTQYF. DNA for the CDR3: TGTGCCATCAGTGATCAGACACCGACCCAGTACTTC.